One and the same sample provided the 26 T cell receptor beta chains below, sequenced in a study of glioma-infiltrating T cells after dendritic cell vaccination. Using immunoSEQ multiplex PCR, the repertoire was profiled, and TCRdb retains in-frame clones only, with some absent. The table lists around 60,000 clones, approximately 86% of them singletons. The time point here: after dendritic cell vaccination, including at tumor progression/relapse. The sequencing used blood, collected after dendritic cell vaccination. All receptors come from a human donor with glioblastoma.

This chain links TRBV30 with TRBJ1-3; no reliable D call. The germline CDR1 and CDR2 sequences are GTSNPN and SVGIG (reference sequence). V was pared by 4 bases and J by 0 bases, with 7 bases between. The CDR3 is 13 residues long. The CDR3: CAWTTASGNTIYF. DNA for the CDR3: TGTGCCTGGACCACAGCCTCTGGAAACACCATATATTTT.

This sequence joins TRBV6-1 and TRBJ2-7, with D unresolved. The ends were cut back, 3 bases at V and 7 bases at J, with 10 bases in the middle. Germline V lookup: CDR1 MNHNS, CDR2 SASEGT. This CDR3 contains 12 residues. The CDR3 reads CASSDGGLEQYF. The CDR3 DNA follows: TGTGCCAGCAGTGACGGCGGATTGGAGCAGTACTTC.

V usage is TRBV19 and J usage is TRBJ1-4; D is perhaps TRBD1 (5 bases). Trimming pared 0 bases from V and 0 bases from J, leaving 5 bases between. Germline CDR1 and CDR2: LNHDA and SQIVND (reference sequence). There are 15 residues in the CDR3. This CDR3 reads CASSIDRATNEKLFF. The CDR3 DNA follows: TGTGCCAGTAGTATAGACAGGGCAACTAATGAAAAACTGTTTTTT.

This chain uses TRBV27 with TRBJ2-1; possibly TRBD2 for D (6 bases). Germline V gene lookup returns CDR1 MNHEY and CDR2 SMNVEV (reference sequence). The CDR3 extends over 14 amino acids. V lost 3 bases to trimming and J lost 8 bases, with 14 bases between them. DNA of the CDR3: TGTGCCAGCAGTTTCTCTGGAAGGAGGGATGAGCAGTTCTTC. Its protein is CASSFSGRRDEQFF.

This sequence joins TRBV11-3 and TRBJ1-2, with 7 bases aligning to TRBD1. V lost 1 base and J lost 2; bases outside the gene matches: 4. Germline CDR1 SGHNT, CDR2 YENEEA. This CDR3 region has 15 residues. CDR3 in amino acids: CASSLVLGGNYGYTF. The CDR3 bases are TGTGCCAGCAGCTTAGTACTAGGGGGCAACTATGGCTACACCTTC.

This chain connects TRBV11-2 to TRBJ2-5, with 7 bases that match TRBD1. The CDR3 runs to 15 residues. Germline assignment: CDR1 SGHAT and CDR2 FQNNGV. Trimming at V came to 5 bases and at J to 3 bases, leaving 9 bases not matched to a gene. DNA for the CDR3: TGTGCCAGCAGCCTACACGGGACAGAGAAAGAGACCCAGTACTTC. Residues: CASSLHGTEKETQYF.

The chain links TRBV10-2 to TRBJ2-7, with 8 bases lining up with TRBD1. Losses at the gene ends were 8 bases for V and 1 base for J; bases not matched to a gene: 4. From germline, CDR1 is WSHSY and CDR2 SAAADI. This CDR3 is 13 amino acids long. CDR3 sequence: CASQRQGSYEQYF. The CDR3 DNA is TGCGCCAGCCAGAGACAGGGGTCCTACGAGCAGTACTTC.

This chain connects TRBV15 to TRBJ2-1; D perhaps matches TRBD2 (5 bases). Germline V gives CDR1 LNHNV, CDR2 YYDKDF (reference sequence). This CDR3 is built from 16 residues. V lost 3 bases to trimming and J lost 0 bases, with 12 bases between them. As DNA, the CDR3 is TGTGCCACCAGCAGTCTGAGTGGGAGCTCCTACAATGAGCAGTTCTTC. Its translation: CATSSLSGSSYNEQFF.

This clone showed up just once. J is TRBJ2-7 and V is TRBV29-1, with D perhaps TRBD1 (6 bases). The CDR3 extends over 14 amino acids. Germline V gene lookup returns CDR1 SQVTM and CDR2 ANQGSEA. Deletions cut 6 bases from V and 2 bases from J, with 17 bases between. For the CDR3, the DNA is TGCAGCGTCTCTGCTGGGACATCGACCTACGAGCAGTACTTC. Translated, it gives CSVSAGTSTYEQYF.

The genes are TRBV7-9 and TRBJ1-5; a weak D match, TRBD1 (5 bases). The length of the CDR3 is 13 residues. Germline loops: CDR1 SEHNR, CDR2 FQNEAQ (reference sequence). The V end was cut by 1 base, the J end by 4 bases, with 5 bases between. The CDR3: CASSLGTNQPQHF. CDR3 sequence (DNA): TGTGCCAGCAGCTTAGGGACAAATCAGCCCCAGCATTTT. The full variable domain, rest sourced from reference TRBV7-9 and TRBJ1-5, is DTGVSQNPRHKITKRGQNVTFRCDPISEHNRLYWYRQTLGQGPEFLTYFQNEAQLEKSRLLSDRFSAERPKGSFSTLEIQRTEQGDSAMYLCASSLGTNQPQHFGDGTRLSIL.

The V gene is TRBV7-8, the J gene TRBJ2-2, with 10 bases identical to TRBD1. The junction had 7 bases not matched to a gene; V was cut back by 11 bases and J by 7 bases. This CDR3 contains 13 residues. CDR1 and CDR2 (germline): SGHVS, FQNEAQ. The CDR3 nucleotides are TGTGCCTTAAGACAGGGGGCGGGCGGGGAGCTGTTTTTT. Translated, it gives CALRQGAGGELFF.

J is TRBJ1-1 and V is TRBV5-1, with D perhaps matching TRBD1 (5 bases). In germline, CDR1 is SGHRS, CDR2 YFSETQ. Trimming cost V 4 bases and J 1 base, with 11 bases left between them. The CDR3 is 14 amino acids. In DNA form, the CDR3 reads TGCGCCAGCAGCCCACCGACAGAGAACACTGAAGCTTTCTTT. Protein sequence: CASSPPTENTEAFF. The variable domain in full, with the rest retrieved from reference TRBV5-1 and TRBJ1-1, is KAGVTQTPRYLIKTRGQQVTLSCSPISGHRSVSWYQQTPGQGLQFLFEYFSETQRNKGNFPGRFSGRQFSNSRSEMNVSTLELGDSALYLCASSPPTENTEAFFGQGTRLTVV.

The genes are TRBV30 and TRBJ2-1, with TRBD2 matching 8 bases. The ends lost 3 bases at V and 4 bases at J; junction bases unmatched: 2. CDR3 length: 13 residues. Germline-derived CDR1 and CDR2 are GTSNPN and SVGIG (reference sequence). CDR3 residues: CAWRGLVYNEQFF. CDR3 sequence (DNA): TGTGCCTGGAGGGGACTAGTTTACAATGAGCAGTTCTTC.

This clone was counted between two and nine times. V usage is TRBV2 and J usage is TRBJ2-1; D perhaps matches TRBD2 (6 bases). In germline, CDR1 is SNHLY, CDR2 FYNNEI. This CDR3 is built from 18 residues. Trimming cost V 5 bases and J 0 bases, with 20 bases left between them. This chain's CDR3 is CASSYSTLGGSSYNEQFF. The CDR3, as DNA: TGTGCCAGCAGTTACTCGACTCTTGGGGGGAGCTCCTACAATGAGCAGTTCTTC.

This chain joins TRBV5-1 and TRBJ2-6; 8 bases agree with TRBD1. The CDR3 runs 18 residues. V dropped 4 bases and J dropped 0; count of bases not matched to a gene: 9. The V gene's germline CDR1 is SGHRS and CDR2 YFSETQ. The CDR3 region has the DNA TGCGCCAGCAGCCCGAGGACAGGGAGAAACTCTGGGGCCAACGTCCTGACTTTC. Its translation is CASSPRTGRNSGANVLTF.

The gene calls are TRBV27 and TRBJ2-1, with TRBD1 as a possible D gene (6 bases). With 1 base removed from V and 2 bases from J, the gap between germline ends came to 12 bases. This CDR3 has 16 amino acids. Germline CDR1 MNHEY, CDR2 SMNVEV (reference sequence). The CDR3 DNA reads TGTGCCAGCAGTTTATTTACAGGGACACCCTACAATGAGCAGTTCTTC. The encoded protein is CASSLFTGTPYNEQFF.

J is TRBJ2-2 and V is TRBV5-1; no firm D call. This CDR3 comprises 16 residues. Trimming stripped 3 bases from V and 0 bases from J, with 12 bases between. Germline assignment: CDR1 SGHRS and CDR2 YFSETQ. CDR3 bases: TGCGCCAGCAGCTCGGCTGGGCCTTCGAACACCGGGGAGCTGTTTTTT. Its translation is CASSSAGPSNTGELFF.

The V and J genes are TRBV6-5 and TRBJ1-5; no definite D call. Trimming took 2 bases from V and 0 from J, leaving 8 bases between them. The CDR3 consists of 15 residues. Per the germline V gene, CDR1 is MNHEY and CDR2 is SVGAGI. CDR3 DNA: TGTGCCAGCAGTTACGACGGGAATAGCAATCAGCCCCAGCATTTT. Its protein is CASSYDGNSNQPQHF.

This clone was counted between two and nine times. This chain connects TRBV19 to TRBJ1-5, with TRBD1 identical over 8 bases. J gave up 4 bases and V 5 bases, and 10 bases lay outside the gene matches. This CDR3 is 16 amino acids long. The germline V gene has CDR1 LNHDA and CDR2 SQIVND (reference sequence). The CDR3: CASSSLPDRANQPQHF. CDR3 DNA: TGTGCCAGTAGTTCGCTACCGGACAGGGCAAATCAGCCCCAGCATTTT.

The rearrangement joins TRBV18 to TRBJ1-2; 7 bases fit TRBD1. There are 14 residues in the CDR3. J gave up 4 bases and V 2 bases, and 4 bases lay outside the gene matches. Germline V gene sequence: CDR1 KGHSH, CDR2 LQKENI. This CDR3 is CASSPGTGVYGYTF. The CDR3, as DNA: TGTGCCAGCTCACCAGGAACAGGGGTCTATGGCTACACCTTC.

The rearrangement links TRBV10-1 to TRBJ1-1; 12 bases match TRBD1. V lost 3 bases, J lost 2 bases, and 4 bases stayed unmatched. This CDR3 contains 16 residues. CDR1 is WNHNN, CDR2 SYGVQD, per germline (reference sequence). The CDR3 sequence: CASSDTGTGGNTEAFF. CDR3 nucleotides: TGCGCCAGCAGTGACACTGGGACAGGGGGCAACACTGAAGCTTTCTTT.

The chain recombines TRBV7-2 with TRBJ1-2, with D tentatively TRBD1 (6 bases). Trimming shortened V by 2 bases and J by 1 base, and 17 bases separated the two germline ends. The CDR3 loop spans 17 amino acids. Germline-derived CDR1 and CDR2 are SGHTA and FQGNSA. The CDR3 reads CASSLLESTGLNYGYTF. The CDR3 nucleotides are TGTGCCAGCAGCTTACTCGAGTCCACAGGGCTTAACTATGGCTACACCTTC.

DNA of the CDR3: TGTGCCAGCAGCTTGTGGAGGCAGCCCCAGCATTTT. It is translated as CASSLWRQPQHF. V and J are TRBV5-6 and TRBJ1-5; D remains unclear. Germline-derived CDR1 and CDR2 are SGHDT and YYEEEE. The CDR3 is 12 residues long. The V and J ends lost 1 base and 7 bases respectively, with 6 bases between them.

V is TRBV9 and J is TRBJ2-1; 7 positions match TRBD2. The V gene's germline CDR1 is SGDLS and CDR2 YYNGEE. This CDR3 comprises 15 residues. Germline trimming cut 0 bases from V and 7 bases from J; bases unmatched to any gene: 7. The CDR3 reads CASSVEWEGTNEQFF. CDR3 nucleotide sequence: TGTGCCAGCAGCGTAGAGTGGGAGGGGACGAATGAGCAGTTCTTC.

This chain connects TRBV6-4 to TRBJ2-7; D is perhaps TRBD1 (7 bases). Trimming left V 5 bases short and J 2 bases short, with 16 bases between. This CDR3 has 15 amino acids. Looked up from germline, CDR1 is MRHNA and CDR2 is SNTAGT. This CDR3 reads CASSYLQGGAYEQYF. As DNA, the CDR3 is TGTGCCAGCAGTTACTTGCAGGGGGGTGCCTACGAGCAGTACTTC.

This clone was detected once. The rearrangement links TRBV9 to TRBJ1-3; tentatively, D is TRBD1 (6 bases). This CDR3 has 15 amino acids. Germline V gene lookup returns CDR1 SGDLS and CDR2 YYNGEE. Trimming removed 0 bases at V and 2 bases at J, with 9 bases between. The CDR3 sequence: CASSVVGTPGNTIYF. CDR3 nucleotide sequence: TGTGCCAGCAGCGTAGTCGGGACACCTGGAAACACCATATATTTT.